These 10 T cell receptor beta chains came from one sample sequenced in a study of identical twins. TCRdb passed the 5' RACE reads through MiXCR, listing each CDR3 protein once. The profile shows about 300,000 distinct CDR3 sequences, 12% of them singletons. The same data also contributed to another study, on yellow fever vaccine responses in identical twins.

Sequences were obtained from CD8+ T cells sorted from blood. The receptors originated from a woman aged 18-30 years in good health.

The chain joins TRBV23-1 to TRBJ1-4; the D gene is possibly TRBD1 (5 bases). TRBV23-1 carries the ORF label, with uncertain function. Trimming removed 8 bases at V and 0 bases at J, with 13 bases between. This CDR3 region has 15 residues. The CDR3 region is CASGQGGPTNEKLFF. As DNA, the CDR3 is TGCGCCAGCGGGCAGGGAGGCCCAACTAATGAAAAACTGTTTTTT.

This clonotype was counted only a few times. The rearrangement joins TRBV27 to TRBJ2-7; D is unresolved. V lost 5 bases and J 3 bases, leaving 11 bases between the germline ends. Germline loops: CDR1 MNHEY, CDR2 SMNVEV (reference sequence). The CDR3 has 13 residues. Written as DNA, the CDR3 is TGTGCCAGCAGTCCCTCAGCCCACTACGAGCAGTACGTC. It is translated as CASSPSAHYEQYV.

This chain joins TRBV20-1 and TRBJ1-1; D perhaps matches TRBD1 (6 bases). CDR1 and CDR2 (germline): DFQATT, SNEGSKA (reference sequence). V was trimmed by 6 bases and J by 4 bases, leaving 15 bases between them. The CDR3 loop spans 13 amino acids. The CDR3 reads CSAQGRGVTEAFF. CDR3 DNA sequence: TGCAGTGCGCAGGGGAGGGGGGTCACTGAAGCTTTCTTT.

Notes on this clonotype: This may be a read error: a much more frequent sequence differs by one nucleotide. The gene calls are TRBV3-1 and TRBJ2-4, with 7 bases matching TRBD2. Germline V lookup: CDR1 LGHDT, CDR2 YNNKEL (reference sequence). CDR3 size: 15 residues. The CDR3 DNA is TGTGCCACCAGCCAAGACCTGGCGGGAGCGTACATTCAGTACTTC. It is translated as CATSQDLAGAYIQYF. Looking up the rest from reference TRBV3-1 and TRBJ2-4 gives the full variable domain: DTAVSQTPKYLVTQMGNDKSIKCEQNLGHDTMYWYKQDSKKFLKIMFSYNNKELIINETVPNRFSPKSPDKAHLNLHINSLELGDSAVYFCATSQDLAGAYIQYFGAGTRLSVL.

This clonotype was recorded a few times. This chain uses TRBV24-1 with TRBJ2-1; D call uncertain. Germline V gene lookup returns CDR1 KGHDR and CDR2 SFDVKD. V was pared by 9 bases and J by 4 bases, with 24 bases between. The CDR3 loop spans 17 amino acids. CDR3 in DNA: TGTGCCACCGGGCCGGTAGCCCGTTCGCTATTTTACAATGAGCAGTTCTTC. Its translation is CATGPVARSLFYNEQFF.

A few counts support this clonotype. V and J are TRBV3-1 and TRBJ2-2; TRBD2 is a possible D gene (5 bases). Trimming removed 3 bases at V and 4 bases at J, with 15 bases between. This CDR3 region has 16 residues. The V gene's germline CDR1 is LGHDT and CDR2 YNNKEL (reference sequence). CDR3 sequence reads: CASSHTGIPPTGELFF. The CDR3 coding sequence is TGTGCCAGCAGCCATACCGGGATCCCCCCCACCGGGGAGCTGTTTTTT. Drawing the rest from reference TRBV3-1 and TRBJ2-2, the complete variable domain is DTAVSQTPKYLVTQMGNDKSIKCEQNLGHDTMYWYKQDSKKFLKIMFSYNNKELIINETVPNRFSPKSPDKAHLNLHINSLELGDSAVYFCASSHTGIPPTGELFFGEGSRLTVL.

A few counts support this clonotype. The V and J genes are TRBV29-1 and TRBJ1-1, with a tentative D call TRBD1 (6 bases). CDR1 is SQVTM, CDR2 ANQGSEA, per germline. The CDR3 length is 12 residues. The germline V and J ends were trimmed by 7 bases and 7 bases, with 16 bases remaining between them. CDR3 sequence: CSDEGGAVEAFF. The CDR3 DNA is TGCAGCGACGAGGGGGGAGCCGTTGAAGCTTTCTTT. Using reference TRBV29-1 and TRBJ1-1 for the parts outside the CDR3, the full variable domain is SAVISQKPSRDICQRGTSLTIQCQVDSQVTMMFWYRQQPGQSLTLIATANQGSEATYESGFVIDKFPISRPNLTFSTLTVSNMSPEDSSIYLCSDEGGAVEAFFGQGTRLTVV.

The chain has TRBV29-1 and TRBJ2-1; D ambiguous. This CDR3 has 12 residues. Trimming took 6 bases from V and 9 from J, leaving 15 bases between them. Germline values: CDR1 SQVTM, CDR2 ANQGSEA. For the CDR3, the DNA is TGCAGCGTCGACCCGAGCTGGGGTGAGCAGTTCTTC. Amino acids: CSVDPSWGEQFF.

As to this clonotype: The junction shows a germline mismatch at one end, possibly a read error. This rearrangement joins TRBV9 to TRBJ2-2; TRBD2 is a possible D gene (7 bases). The germline V gene encodes CDR1 SGDLS and CDR2 YYNGEE. The CDR3 is 16 residues long. The CDR3 region is CASSSSGGANTGELFF. DNA of the CDR3: TGTGCCAGCAGCTCGTCTGGGGGGGCGAATACCGGGGAGCTGTTTTTT. The variable domain in full, completed from reference TRBV9 and TRBJ2-2, reads DSGVTQTPKHLITATGQRVTLRCSPRSGDLSVYWYQQSLDQGLQFLIQYYNGEERAKGNILERFSAQQFPDLHSELNLSSLELGDSALYFCASSSSGGANTGELFFGEGSRLTVL.

This chain links TRBV5-4 with TRBJ2-1; 14 bases agree with TRBD2. The CDR3 length is 18 residues. Germline V gives CDR1 SGHNT, CDR2 YYREEE (reference sequence). Losses at the gene ends were 0 bases for V and 8 bases for J; bases not matched to a gene: 10. CDR3 bases: TGTGCCAGCAGCTTGGATGGGGGACTAGCGGGAGCGAACTATGAGCAGTTCTTC. Its protein product is CASSLDGGLAGANYEQFF. The full variable domain, rest sourced from reference TRBV5-4 and TRBJ2-1, is ETGVTQSPTHLIKTRGQQVTLRCSSQSGHNTVSWYQQALGQGPQFIFQYYREEENGRGNFPPRFSGLQFPNYSSELNVNALELDDSALYLCASSLDGGLAGANYEQFFGPGTRLTVL.